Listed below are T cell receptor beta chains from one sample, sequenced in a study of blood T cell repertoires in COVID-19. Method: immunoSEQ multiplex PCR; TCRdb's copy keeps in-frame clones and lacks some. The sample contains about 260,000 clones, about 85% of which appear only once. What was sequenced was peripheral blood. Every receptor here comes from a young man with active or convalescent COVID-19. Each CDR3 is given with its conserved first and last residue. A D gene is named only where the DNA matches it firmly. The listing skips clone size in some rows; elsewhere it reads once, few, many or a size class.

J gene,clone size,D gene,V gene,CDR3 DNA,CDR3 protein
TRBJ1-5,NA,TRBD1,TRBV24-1,TGTGCCACCAGTGACCCGGGACAGGGGGCTTGGCAGCCCCAGCATTTT,CATSDPGQGAWQPQHF
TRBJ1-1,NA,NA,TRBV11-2,TGTGCCAGCAGCCAGCTAGACAGAAACACTGAAGCTTTCTTT,CASSQLDRNTEAFF
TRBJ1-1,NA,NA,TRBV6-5,TGTGCCAGCAGCCCATCAAGGGGGAACACTGAAGCTTTCTTT,CASSPSRGNTEAFF
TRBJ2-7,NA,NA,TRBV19,TGTGCCAGTAGTATCGGGTCAGGGGCGAGCTACGAGCAGTACTTC,CASSIGSGASYEQYF
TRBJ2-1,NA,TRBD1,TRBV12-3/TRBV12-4,TGTGCCAGCAATGGACAGGGGTACAATGAGCAGTTCTTC,CASNGQGYNEQFF
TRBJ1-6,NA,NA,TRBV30,TGTGCCTGGAGTGAAGGGGGAGGGAATTCACCCCTCCACTTT,CAWSEGGGNSPLHF
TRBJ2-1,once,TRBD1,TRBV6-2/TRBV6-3,TGTGCCAGCAGTTACTCGGACAGGGGGTACAATGAGCAGTTCTTC,CASSYSDRGYNEQFF
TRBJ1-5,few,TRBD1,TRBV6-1,TGTGCCAGCAGGTTCGACAGGGAGAGGAATCAGCCCCAGCATTTT,CASRFDRERNQPQHF
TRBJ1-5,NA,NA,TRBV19,TGTGCCAGTAGTGTCAACAGGATGAGCAATCAGCCCCAGCATTTT,CASSVNRMSNQPQHF
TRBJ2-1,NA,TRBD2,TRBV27,TGTGCCAGCAGTTTACTAGCGGAGACCTACAATGAGCAGTTCTTC,CASSLLAETYNEQFF
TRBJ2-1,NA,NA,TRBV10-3,TGTGCCATCAGCCCCCCGGGACCGGGGGATGAGCAGTTCTTC,CAISPPGPGDEQFF
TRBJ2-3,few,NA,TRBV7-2,TGTGCCAGCAGCCCAATAGAAGAGCAGTATTTT,CASSPIEEQYF
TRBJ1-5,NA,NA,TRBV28,TGTGCCAGCAGTTTCGGACGGGGTATTAATCGCAATCAGCCCCAGCATTTT,CASSFGRGINRNQPQHF
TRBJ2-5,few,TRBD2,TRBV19,TGTGCCAGCCAGACTAGCGGGGAAGAGACCCAGTACTTC,CASQTSGEETQYF
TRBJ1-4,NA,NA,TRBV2,TGTGCCAGCAGTGAAGTACAGGGTATTAATGAAAAACTGTTTTTT,CASSEVQGINEKLFF
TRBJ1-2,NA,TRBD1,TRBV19,TGTGCCAGTAGTATCAGTAACCGGGACAGCGGCGGCTACACCTTC,CASSISNRDSGGYTF
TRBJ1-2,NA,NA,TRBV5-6,TGTGCCAGCAGCTTGGCGTTAGAAGTCTATGGCTACACCTTC,CASSLALEVYGYTF
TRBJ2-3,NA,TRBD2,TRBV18,TGTGCCAGCTCCCCTCCCCCGAGACTAGCGGGAAACTCGAACACAGATACGCAGTATTTT,CASSPPPRLAGNSNTDTQYF
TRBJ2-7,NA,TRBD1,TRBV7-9,TGTGCCAGCAGCTTACCCCGCTGGGACAGGCCGTACGAGCAGTACTTC,CASSLPRWDRPYEQYF
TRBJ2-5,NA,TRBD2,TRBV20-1,TGCAGTGCTAGTGAACTAGCGGATCAAGAGACCCAGTACTTC,CSASELADQETQYF
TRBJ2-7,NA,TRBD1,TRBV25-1,TGTGCCAGCAGCGGACAGGAATACGAGCAGTACTTC,CASSGQEYEQYF
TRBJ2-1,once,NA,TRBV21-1,TGTGCCAGCAGCGGAGGGACTAGCGGGTGCTCCTACAATGAGCAGTTCTTC,CASSGGTSGCSYNEQFF
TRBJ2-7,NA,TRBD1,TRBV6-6,TGTGCCAGCAGTTACCCCGGGACAGGCTTTAACGAGCAGTACTTC,CASSYPGTGFNEQYF
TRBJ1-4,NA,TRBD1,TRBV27,TGTGCCAGCAGTAGGACAGGGGGCGCAACTAATGAAAAACTGTTTTTT,CASSRTGGATNEKLFF
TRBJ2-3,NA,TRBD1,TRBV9,TGTGCCAGCAGCGAGACAGGGAACGGGCAGTATTTT,CASSETGNGQYF
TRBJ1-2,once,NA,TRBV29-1,TGCAGCGTTGTTTCTCTACGGCAGGGGAAGAAGCTTGGCTACACCTTC,CSVVSLRQGKKLGYTF
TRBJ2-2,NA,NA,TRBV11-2,TGTGCCAGCAGCCACGCCAGGAACACCGGGGAGCTGTTTTTT,CASSHARNTGELFF
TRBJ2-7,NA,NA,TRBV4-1,TGCGCCAGCAGCCAAGATCTTAGACAGGCCGCCTACGAGCAGTACTTC,CASSQDLRQAAYEQYF
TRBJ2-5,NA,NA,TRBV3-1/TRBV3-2,TGTGCCAGCAGCCAAGAAGCCAGGATCGAGACCCAGTACTTC,CASSQEARIETQYF
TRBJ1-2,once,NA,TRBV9,TGTGCCAGCACCGGCCTGACAGGTGCGTCGGCCTACACCTTC,CASTGLTGASAYTF
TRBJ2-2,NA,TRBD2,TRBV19,TGTGCCAGTAGTATACGGGAGGGGCGCACCGGGGAGCTGTTTTTT,CASSIREGRTGELFF
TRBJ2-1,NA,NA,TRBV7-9,TGTGCCAGCAGCTTGCGGGACAATGAGCAGTTCTTC,CASSLRDNEQFF
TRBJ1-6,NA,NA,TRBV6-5,TGTGCCAGCAGTCACAGAGATTCACCCCTCCACTTT,CASSHRDSPLHF
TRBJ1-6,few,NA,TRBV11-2,TGTGCCAGCAGCAAGACAAGTAATTCACCCCTCCACTTT,CASSKTSNSPLHF
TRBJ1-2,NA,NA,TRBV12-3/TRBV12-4,TGTGCCAGCGGTCAGGGCCTAGGCTACACCTTC,CASGQGLGYTF
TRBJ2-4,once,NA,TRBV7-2,TGTGCCAGCAGCTTAGGACAGATAAACATTCAGTACTTC,CASSLGQINIQYF
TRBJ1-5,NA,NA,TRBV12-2,TGTGCAAGTCGCTCACAGGGACCCTGGGAGCCCCAGCATTTT,CASRSQGPWEPQHF
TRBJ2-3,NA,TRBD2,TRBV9,TGTGCCAGCAGCGTCAGGGGACTAGCGGGAGGTACGCAGTATTTT,CASSVRGLAGGTQYF
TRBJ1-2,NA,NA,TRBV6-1,TGTGCCAGCAGTGAATTAACAGGTCCCTTCTATGGCTACACCTTC,CASSELTGPFYGYTF
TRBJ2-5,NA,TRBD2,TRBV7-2,TGTGCCAGCAGCCTTAGCGGGAGCCAAGAGACCCAGTACTTC,CASSLSGSQETQYF
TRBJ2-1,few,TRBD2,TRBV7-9,TGTGCCAGCAGCCCAAAAGGACTAGCGGGGGATAATGAGCAGTTCTTC,CASSPKGLAGDNEQFF
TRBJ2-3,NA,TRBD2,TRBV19,TGTGCCAGTAGTAACCTAGCGGGAGAAGGTGATACGCAGTATTTT,CASSNLAGEGDTQYF